These T cell receptor beta chains were read from a single sample in a study of spatial heterogeneity in lung cancer. In TCRdb, the 5' RACE reads were re-called with MiXCR into one record per CDR3 protein. Of roughly 60,000 distinct CDR3 sequences listed, roughly 8% are singletons. This sample comprised PBMCs, obtained at surgery. The receptors derive from a female donor with early-stage non-small cell lung cancer. Each CDR3 is given with its conserved first and last residue.

J gene	V gene	CDR3 protein
TRBJ2-7	TRBV10-1	CASSDSPYEQYF
TRBJ1-1	TRBV2	CASTGTVLTEAFF
TRBJ1-2	TRBV6-5	CASSPGQTWAGYGYTF
TRBJ2-7	TRBV10-3	CATDPGQGSYEQYF
TRBJ2-3	TRBV20-1	CSARLAGREDTQYF
TRBJ1-5	TRBV20-1	CSAFTGGRGNQPQHF
TRBJ2-2	TRBV28	CASRPQGAPTGELFF
TRBJ1-4	TRBV7-2	CASNGGANEKLFF
TRBJ1-1	TRBV12-3/TRBV12-4	CASRGDRRSINEAFF
TRBJ1-5	TRBV2	CASRATEGGNQPQHF
TRBJ1-2	TRBV6-5	CASSYSSGLGYTF
TRBJ2-2	TRBV3-1	CASSQDTSGTSGELFF
TRBJ1-2	TRBV15	CATSPQALKGYTF
TRBJ2-2	TRBV4-1	CASSQGRGGMNTGELFF
TRBJ2-7	TRBV19	CASSIQAAYEQYF
TRBJ1-3	TRBV7-2	CASSPSGTQGAGNTIYF
TRBJ1-5	TRBV5-1	CASSSGVGDGNQPQHF
TRBJ1-1	TRBV20-1	CSAPWGGNTEAFF
TRBJ1-1	TRBV21-1	CASSKAGVEEAFF
TRBJ2-1	TRBV11-3	CASSLTRTPNEQFF
TRBJ1-1	TRBV30	CAWSPGAAEAFF
TRBJ2-7	TRBV6-5	CASSYHLGGQDYEQYF
TRBJ1-1	TRBV5-1	CASSLARMNTEAFF
TRBJ2-1	TRBV5-4	CASSTDRAEATEQFF
TRBJ2-2	TRBV20-1	CSARAGSTGELFF
TRBJ1-5	TRBV5-8	CASSLYRPNQPQHF
TRBJ2-2	TRBV28	CASIGQGTSTGELFF
TRBJ2-2	TRBV28	CASSSDVGGSTGELFF
TRBJ1-2	TRBV4-1	CASSKNSGTPYGYTF
TRBJ2-7	TRBV28	CASRLSGQTYEQYF
TRBJ1-2	TRBV7-9	CASSRQADGYTF
TRBJ1-1	TRBV7-9	CASSFQQDTEAFF